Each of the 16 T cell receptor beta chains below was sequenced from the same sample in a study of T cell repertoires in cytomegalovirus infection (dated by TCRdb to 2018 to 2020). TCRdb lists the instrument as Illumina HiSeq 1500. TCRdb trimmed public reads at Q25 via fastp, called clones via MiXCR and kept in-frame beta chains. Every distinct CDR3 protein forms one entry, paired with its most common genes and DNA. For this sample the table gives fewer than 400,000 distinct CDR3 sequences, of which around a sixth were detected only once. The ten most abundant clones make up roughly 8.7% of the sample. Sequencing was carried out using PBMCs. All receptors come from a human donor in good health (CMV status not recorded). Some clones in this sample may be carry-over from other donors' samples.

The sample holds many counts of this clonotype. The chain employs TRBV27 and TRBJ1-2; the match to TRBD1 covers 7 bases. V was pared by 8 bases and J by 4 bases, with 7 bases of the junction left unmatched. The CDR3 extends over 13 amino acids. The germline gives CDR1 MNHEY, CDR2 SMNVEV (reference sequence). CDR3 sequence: CASGGQYSYGYTF. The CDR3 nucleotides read TGTGCCAGCGGGGGACAGTACTCCTATGGCTACACCTTC.

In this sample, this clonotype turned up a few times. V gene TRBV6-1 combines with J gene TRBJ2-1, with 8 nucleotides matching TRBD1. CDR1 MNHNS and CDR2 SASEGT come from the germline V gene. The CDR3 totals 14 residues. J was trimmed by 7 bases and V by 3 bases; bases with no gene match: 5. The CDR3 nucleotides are TGTGCCAGCAGTGAGACAGGGGCGAGGAATGAGCAGTTCTTC. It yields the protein CASSETGARNEQFF.

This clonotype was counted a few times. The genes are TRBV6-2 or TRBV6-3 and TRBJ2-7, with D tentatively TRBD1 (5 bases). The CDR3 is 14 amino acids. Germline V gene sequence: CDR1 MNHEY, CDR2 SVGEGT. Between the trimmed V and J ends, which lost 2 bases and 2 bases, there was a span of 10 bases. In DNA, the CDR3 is TGTGCCAGCAGTTACCCGACAGCGACCTACGAGCAGTACTTC. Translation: CASSYPTATYEQYF.

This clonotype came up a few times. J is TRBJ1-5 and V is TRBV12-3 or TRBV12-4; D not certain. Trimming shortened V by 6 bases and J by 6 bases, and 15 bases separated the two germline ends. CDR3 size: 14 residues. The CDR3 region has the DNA TGTGCCAGCAGCCGACACACCGTGGGTCAGCCCCAGCATTTT. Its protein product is CASSRHTVGQPQHF.

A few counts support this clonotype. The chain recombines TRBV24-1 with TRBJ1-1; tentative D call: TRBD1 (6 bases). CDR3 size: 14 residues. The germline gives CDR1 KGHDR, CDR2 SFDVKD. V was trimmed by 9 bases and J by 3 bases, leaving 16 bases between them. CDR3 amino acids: CATGSPGAHTEAFF. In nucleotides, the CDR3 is TGTGCCACCGGGTCACCAGGGGCTCACACTGAAGCTTTCTTT.

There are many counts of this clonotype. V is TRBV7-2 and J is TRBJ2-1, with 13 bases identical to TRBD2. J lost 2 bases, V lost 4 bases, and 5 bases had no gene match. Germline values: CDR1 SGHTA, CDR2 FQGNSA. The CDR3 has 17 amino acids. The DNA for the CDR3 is TGTGCCAGCAGCTCTAGACTAGCGGGAGGTACCTACAATGAGCAGTTCTTC. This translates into CASSSRLAGGTYNEQFF.

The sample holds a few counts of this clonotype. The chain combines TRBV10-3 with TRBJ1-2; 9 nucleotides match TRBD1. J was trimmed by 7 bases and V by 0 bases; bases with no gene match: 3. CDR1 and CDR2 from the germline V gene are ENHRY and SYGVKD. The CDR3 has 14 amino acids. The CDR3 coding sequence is TGTGCCATCAGTGAGTCCACAGGGGGCAGTGGCTACACCTTC. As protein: CAISESTGGSGYTF.

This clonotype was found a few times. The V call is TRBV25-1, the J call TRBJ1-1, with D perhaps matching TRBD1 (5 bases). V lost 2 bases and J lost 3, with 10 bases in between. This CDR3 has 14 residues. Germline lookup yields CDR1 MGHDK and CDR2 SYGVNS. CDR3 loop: CASSEGWGDTEAFF. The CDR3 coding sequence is TGTGCCAGCAGTGAAGGATGGGGGGACACTGAAGCTTTCTTT. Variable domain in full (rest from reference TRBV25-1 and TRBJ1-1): EADIYQTPRYLVIGTGKKITLECSQTMGHDKMYWYQQDPGMELHLIHYSYGVNSTEKGDLSSESTVSRIRTEHFPLTLESARPSHTSQYLCASSEGWGDTEAFFGQGTRLTVV.

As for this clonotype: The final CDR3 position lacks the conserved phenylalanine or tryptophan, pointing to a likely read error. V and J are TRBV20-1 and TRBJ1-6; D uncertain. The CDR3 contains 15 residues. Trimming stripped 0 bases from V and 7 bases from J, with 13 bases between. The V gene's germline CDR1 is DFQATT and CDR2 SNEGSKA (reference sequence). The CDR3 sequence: CSARDAISGNSPLHY. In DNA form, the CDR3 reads TGCAGTGCTAGAGATGCAATCTCGGGCAATTCACCCCTCCACTAT.

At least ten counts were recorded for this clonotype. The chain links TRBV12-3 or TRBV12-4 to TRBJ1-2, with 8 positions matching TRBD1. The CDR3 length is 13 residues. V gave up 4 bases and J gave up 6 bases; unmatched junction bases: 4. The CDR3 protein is CASSWAQGDGYTF. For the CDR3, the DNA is TGTGCCAGCAGTTGGGCACAGGGGGATGGCTACACCTTC.

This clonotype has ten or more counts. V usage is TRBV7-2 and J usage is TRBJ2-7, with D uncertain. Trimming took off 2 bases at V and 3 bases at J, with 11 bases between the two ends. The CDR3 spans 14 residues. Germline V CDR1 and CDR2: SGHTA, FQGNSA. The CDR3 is CASSLFLELYEQYF. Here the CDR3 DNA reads TGTGCCAGCAGCTTATTTTTAGAGCTCTACGAGCAGTACTTC.

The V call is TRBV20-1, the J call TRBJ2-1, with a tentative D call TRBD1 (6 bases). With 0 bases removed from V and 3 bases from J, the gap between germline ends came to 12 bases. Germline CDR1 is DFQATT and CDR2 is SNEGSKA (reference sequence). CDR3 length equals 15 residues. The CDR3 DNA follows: TGCAGTGCTAGAGATAGGGACAATATCTACAATGAGCAGTTCTTC. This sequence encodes CSARDRDNIYNEQFF.

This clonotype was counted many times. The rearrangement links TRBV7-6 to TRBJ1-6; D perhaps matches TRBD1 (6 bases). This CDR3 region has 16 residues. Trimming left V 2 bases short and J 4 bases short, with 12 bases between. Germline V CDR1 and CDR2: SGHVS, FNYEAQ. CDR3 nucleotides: TGTGCCAGCAGCTTAACCCCTGGACAGTATAATTCACCCCTCCACTTT. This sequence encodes CASSLTPGQYNSPLHF.

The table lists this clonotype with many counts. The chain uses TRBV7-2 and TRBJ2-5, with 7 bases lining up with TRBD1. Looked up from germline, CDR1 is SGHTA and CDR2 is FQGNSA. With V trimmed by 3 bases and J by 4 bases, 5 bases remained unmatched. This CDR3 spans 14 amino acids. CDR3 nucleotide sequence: TGTGCCAGCAGCTTGCCGGGACAGATAGAGACCCAGTACTTC. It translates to CASSLPGQIETQYF.

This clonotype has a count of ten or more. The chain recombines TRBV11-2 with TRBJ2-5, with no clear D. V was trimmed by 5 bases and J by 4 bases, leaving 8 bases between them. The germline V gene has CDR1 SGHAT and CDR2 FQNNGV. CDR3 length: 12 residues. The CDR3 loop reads CASSPNTETQYF. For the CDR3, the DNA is TGTGCCAGCAGCCCCAATACAGAGACCCAGTACTTC.

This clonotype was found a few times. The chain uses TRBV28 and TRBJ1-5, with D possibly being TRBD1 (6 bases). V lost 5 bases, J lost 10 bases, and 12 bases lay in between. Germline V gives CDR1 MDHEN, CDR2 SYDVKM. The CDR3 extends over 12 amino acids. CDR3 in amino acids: CASSAPRGPQHF. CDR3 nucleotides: TGTGCCAGCAGTGCCCCCAGGGGCCCCCAGCATTTT.